What follows are 2 T cell receptor beta chains derived from one specimen sequenced in a study of T cells in Graves' hyperthyroidism and ophthalmopathy. The investigators amplified TCR beta CDR3 regions from RNA transcripts. The HTBI primer set served for first-round RT-PCR of the TCR CDR3. TCRdb processed the multiplex PCR reads anew with MiXCR; each CDR3 protein has one entry. The data show about 680,000 distinct CDR3 sequences, approximately 36% seen once. The specimen was blood. The receptors shown here come from a woman in her thirties or forties with Graves' hyperthyroidism.

This clonotype has at least ten counts. V gene TRBV12-3 or TRBV12-4 combines with J gene TRBJ1-5; TRBD1 agrees at 7 bases. The CDR3 runs to 14 residues. Trimming removed 6 bases from V and 8 bases from J; junction bases left unmatched: 10. Here the CDR3 DNA reads TGTGCCAGCAGCCGGACAGGACCGGAAGAGCCCCAGCATTTT. It translates to CASSRTGPEEPQHF.

Many counts were recorded for this clonotype. Here the CDR3 DNA reads TGCAGCGTTGGGGATTCTACGAGTCCGTGGCTGTTTTTT. Its protein is CSVGDSTSPWLFF. The chain combines TRBV29-1 with TRBJ1-4; D ambiguous. Germline V gene data show CDR1 as SQVTM and CDR2 as ANQGSEA. This CDR3 comprises 13 residues. V lost 4 bases and J 14 bases, leaving 20 bases between the germline ends.